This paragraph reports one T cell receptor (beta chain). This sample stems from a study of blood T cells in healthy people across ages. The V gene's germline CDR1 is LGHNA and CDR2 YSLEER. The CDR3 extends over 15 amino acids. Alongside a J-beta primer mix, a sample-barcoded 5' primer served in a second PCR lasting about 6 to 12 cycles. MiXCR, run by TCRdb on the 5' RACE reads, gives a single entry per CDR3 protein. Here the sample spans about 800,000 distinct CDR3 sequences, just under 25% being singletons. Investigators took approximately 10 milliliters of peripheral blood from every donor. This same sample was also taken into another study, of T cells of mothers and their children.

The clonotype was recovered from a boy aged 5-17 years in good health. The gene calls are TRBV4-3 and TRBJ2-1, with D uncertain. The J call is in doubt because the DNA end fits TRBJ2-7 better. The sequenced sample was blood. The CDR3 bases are TGCGCCAGCAGCCAAGATGGCAGAGGCTCCTACGAGCAGTACTTC. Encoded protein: CASSQDGRGSYEQYF.